Below are 27 T cell receptor beta chains sequenced from a single sample in a study of regulatory T cells in long-lasting Graves disease. The time point is: persistent/refractory GD, antithyroid drugs over 5 years with positive TRAb. From RNA extracted from PBMCs, the TCR library was made. Combining iRepertoire HTBI primers with Arm-PCR of CDR3 regions, the authors built TCR beta libraries. TCRdb used MiXCR to reprocess the multiplex PCR reads, holding one entry per CDR3 protein. The table shows 500,000 to 700,000 distinct CDR3 sequences, with 30% occurring only once. The sequences come from peripheral blood mononuclear cells (PBMCs), collected when the disease was refractory, from a patient treated with antithyroid drugs. The receptor source for this set is a female donor with Graves disease.

This clonotype was seen only once. The chain has TRBV19 and TRBJ1-3; D remains ambiguous. Trimming stripped 6 bases from V and 4 bases from J, with 13 bases between. CDR3 size: 14 residues. CDR1 and CDR2 from the germline V gene are LNHDA and SQIVND (reference sequence). CDR3 DNA: TGTGCCAGTAGCGAACAACGGCGGGGAAACACCATATATTTT. It yields the protein CASSEQRRGNTIYF.

This clonotype was seen at least ten times. V usage is TRBV28 and J usage is TRBJ1-1; D gene ambiguous. The CDR3 spans 13 residues. Germline CDR1 is MDHEN and CDR2 is SYDVKM. V gave up 10 bases and J gave up 0 bases, with 12 bases separating them. The chain's CDR3 is CATRAGMNTEAFF. In nucleotides, the CDR3 is TGTGCCACTCGTGCGGGGATGAACACTGAAGCTTTCTTT.

V usage is TRBV20-1 and J usage is TRBJ1-5; maybe TRBD1 (5 bases). The germline V and J ends were trimmed by 0 bases and 3 bases, with 12 bases remaining between them. CDR1 is DFQATT and CDR2 is SNEGSKA in the germline V gene (reference sequence). The CDR3 extends over 15 amino acids. CDR3 DNA sequence: TGCAGTGCTAGAGATCCCCGGGGCCCCAATCAGCCCCAGCATTTT. This encodes CSARDPRGPNQPQHF.

A remark on this clonotype: One base away lies a much larger clone, so this may be a sequencing read error. The chain is built from TRBV20-1 and TRBJ1-1; D is possibly TRBD1 (6 bases). There are 14 residues in the CDR3. Germline CDR1 DFQATT, CDR2 SNEGSKA (reference sequence). The CDR3 nucleotides are TGCAGTGCTAGAGATAAGGGCAGGGACACTGAAGCTTCCTTT. Its protein product is CSARDKGRDTEASF.

The chain recombines TRBV20-1 with TRBJ1-1; D uncertain. The CDR3 consists of 12 residues. V lost 5 bases and J lost 0, with 7 bases in between. The V gene's germline CDR1 is DFQATT and CDR2 SNEGSKA (reference sequence). CDR3 DNA sequence: TGCAGTGCTCCCTACATGAACACTGAAGCTTTCTTT. Amino acid sequence: CSAPYMNTEAFF.

V and J are TRBV9 and TRBJ2-7; 7 bases match TRBD2. J gave up 3 bases and V 0 bases, and 3 bases lay outside the gene matches. The CDR3 spans 14 residues. The germline gives CDR1 SGDLS, CDR2 YYNGEE. The CDR3 sequence is CASSVGSGVYEQYF. DNA of the CDR3: TGTGCCAGCAGCGTAGGAAGCGGGGTCTACGAGCAGTACTTC.

As for this clonotype: Mismatch with germline at one junction end may stem from a read error. This chain connects TRBV12-3 or TRBV12-4 to TRBJ2-7; TRBD2 is a possible D gene (6 bases). The CDR3 is made up of 12 amino acids. CDR3 in amino acids: CASSLGTGTLRF. The CDR3 region has the DNA TGTGCCAGCAGTTTAGGAACCGGGACTTTAAGATTC.

The chain recombines TRBV6-1 with TRBJ2-5; 8 bases agree with TRBD1. V shed 6 bases and J 4 bases; nucleotides not matched to a gene: 4. CDR3 length equals 13 residues. Germline CDR1 is MNHNS and CDR2 is SASEGT. CDR3 sequence reads: CASRGTGGETQYF. CDR3 DNA sequence: TGTGCCAGCAGGGGTACAGGGGGAGAGACCCAGTACTTC.

The chain links TRBV5-1 to TRBJ1-1; D may be TRBD1 (6 bases). Between the trimmed V and J ends, which lost 4 bases and 3 bases, there was a span of 16 bases. There are 15 residues in the CDR3. Germline assignment: CDR1 SGHRS and CDR2 YFSETQ. CDR3 amino acids: CASSPGTTIHTEAFF. The CDR3 DNA is TGCGCCAGCAGCCCCGGGACAACTATCCACACTGAAGCTTTCTTT. Combining the CDR3 with reference TRBV5-1 and TRBJ1-1 gives the whole variable domain KAGVTQTPRYLIKTRGQQVTLSCSPISGHRSVSWYQQTPGQGLQFLFEYFSETQRNKGNFPGRFSGRQFSNSRSEMNVSTLELGDSALYLCASSPGTTIHTEAFFGQGTRLTVV.

There are a few counts of this clonotype. J is TRBJ2-2 and V is TRBV5-1, with a possible D match to TRBD2 (5 bases). CDR3 length equals 14 residues. Germline V gives CDR1 SGHRS, CDR2 YFSETQ. Trimming stripped 0 bases from V and 4 bases from J, with 7 bases between. CDR3: CASSLARGTGELFF. CDR3 nucleotide sequence: TGCGCCAGCAGCTTGGCCCGGGGCACCGGGGAGCTGTTTTTT. Looking up the rest from reference TRBV5-1 and TRBJ2-2 gives the full variable domain: KAGVTQTPRYLIKTRGQQVTLSCSPISGHRSVSWYQQTPGQGLQFLFEYFSETQRNKGNFPGRFSGRQFSNSRSEMNVSTLELGDSALYLCASSLARGTGELFFGEGSRLTVL.

This clonotype came up a few times. This chain connects TRBV29-1 to TRBJ2-2, with 8 bases fitting TRBD2. J was trimmed by 6 bases and V by 3 bases; bases with no gene match: 6. CDR1 is SQVTM, CDR2 ANQGSEA, per germline. The CDR3 runs 14 residues. CDR3 in DNA: TGCAGCGTTGACATTAGCGGGACGGCCGGGGAGCTGTTTTTT. Amino acids: CSVDISGTAGELFF.

This clonotype was counted a few times. J is TRBJ2-5 and V is TRBV7-3; D is perhaps TRBD2 (6 bases). CDR3 length equals 15 residues. V lost 5 bases and J lost 5, with 18 bases in between. The germline gives CDR1 SGHTA, CDR2 FQGTGA. The CDR3 loop is CASSLHGEVGETQYF. As DNA, the CDR3 is TGTGCCAGCAGCCTGCACGGGGAGGTCGGGGAGACCCAGTACTTC.

The chain is built from TRBV7-8 and TRBJ1-5; D gene ambiguous. Trimming took 1 base from V and 7 from J, leaving 11 bases between them. This CDR3 is 14 amino acids long. CDR1 and CDR2 (germline): SGHVS, FQNEAQ. The CDR3 spells CASSLVPGEQPQHF. The CDR3 DNA is TGTGCCAGCAGCTTAGTTCCCGGGGAACAGCCCCAGCATTTT.

The V call is TRBV6-5, the J call TRBJ2-5; a possible D gene is TRBD1 (6 bases). The CDR3 length is 15 residues. Per germline, CDR1 MNHEY and CDR2 SVGAGI. V lost 2 bases and J 9 bases, leaving 19 bases between the germline ends. DNA for the CDR3: TGTGCCAGCAGTTACCGCCCCACTCTAAAGGGGGCCCAGTACTTC. It yields the protein CASSYRPTLKGAQYF.

There are many counts of this clonotype. This chain links TRBV20-1 with TRBJ2-5; the D call may be TRBD1 or TRBD2 (6 bases each). The CDR3 runs to 14 residues. CDR1 DFQATT and CDR2 SNEGSKA come from the germline V gene (reference sequence). The germline V and J ends were trimmed by 3 bases and 5 bases, with 16 bases remaining between them. In DNA, the CDR3 is TGCAGTGCTAGCAGCCCAGGGGCGGGGGAGACCCAGTACTTC. This sequence encodes CSASSPGAGETQYF.

The J gene is TRBJ2-2, the V gene TRBV2; D might be TRBD2 (7 bases). Trimming took 6 bases from V and 6 from J, leaving 11 bases between them. Germline CDR1 and CDR2: SNHLY and FYNNEI. The CDR3 spans 13 residues. CDR3 sequence (DNA): TGTGCCAGCAGGGTAGGGGGGGCCGGGGAGCTGTTTTTT. The encoded protein is CASRVGGAGELFF.

In this sample, this clonotype turned up a few times. The chain couples TRBV28 to TRBJ2-7, with 7 positions matching TRBD2. Germline CDR1 is MDHEN and CDR2 is SYDVKM. The CDR3 runs 13 residues. The V gene end was trimmed by 7 bases and the J gene end by 1 base; junction bases not matched to a gene: 4. The CDR3 nucleotides are TGTGCCAGCATCAGGGAGGGATCCTACGAGCAGTACTTC. This codes for CASIREGSYEQYF.

This clonotype has more than one count but fewer than ten. The CDR3 is CASSQRGQGNQPQHF. Here the CDR3 DNA reads TGTGCCAGCAGCCAAAGAGGCCAGGGCAATCAGCCCCAGCATTTT. The V and J genes are TRBV3-1 and TRBJ1-5, with D hard to call. V was cut by 2 bases and J by 2 bases, with 10 bases left in between. Germline assignment: CDR1 LGHDT and CDR2 YNNKEL (reference sequence). This CDR3 is 15 amino acids long. Using reference TRBV3-1 and TRBJ1-5 for the parts outside the CDR3, the full variable domain is DTAVSQTPKYLVTQMGNDKSIKCEQNLGHDTMYWYKQDSKKFLKIMFSYNNKELIINETVPNRFSPKSPDKAHLNLHINSLELGDSAVYFCASSQRGQGNQPQHFGDGTRLSIL.

This clonotype was picked up a small number of times. J is TRBJ2-5 and V is TRBV24-1; no clear D gene. Deletions cut 2 bases from V and 3 bases from J, with 6 bases between. Germline lookup yields CDR1 KGHDR and CDR2 SFDVKD. The CDR3 runs 13 residues. CDR3 sequence: CATSDYSEETQYF. The CDR3 coding sequence is TGTGCCACCAGTGATTATTCAGAAGAGACCCAGTACTTC.

V is TRBV12-3 or TRBV12-4 and J is TRBJ1-5; D ambiguous. The V and J ends lost 1 base and 12 bases respectively, with 10 bases between them. The CDR3 consists of 12 residues. The CDR3 is CASSLDYLDQHF. The DNA of the CDR3 is TGTGCCAGCAGTTTAGATTATCTGGACCAGCATTTT.

This clonotype has a handful of counts. This sequence joins TRBV20-1 and TRBJ1-2; D perhaps matches TRBD1 (6 bases). The V gene's germline CDR1 is DFQATT and CDR2 SNEGSKA (reference sequence). V gave up 2 bases and J gave up 4 bases, with 11 bases separating them. The CDR3 contains 13 residues. The CDR3 is CSARPGDAYGYTF. The DNA for the CDR3 is TGCAGTGCTAGACCAGGGGACGCCTATGGCTACACCTTC.

This clonotype was observed at least ten times. The gene calls are TRBV28 and TRBJ1-1, with D possibly TRBD1 on 6 matching bases. Per the germline V gene, CDR1 is MDHEN and CDR2 is SYDVKM. V was pared by 4 bases and J by 1 base, with 13 bases between. CDR3 length equals 15 residues. The CDR3 sequence: CASSSYRVENTEAFF. The CDR3 nucleotides are TGTGCCAGCAGTTCCTACAGGGTTGAGAACACTGAAGCTTTCTTT.

The chain recombines TRBV9 with TRBJ1-1, with D possibly TRBD1 on 6 matching bases. From germline, CDR1 is SGDLS and CDR2 YYNGEE. Trimming took 2 bases from V and 7 from J, leaving 12 bases between them. The CDR3 contains 13 residues. This CDR3 reads CASSVQMTGEAFF. The CDR3 DNA reads as TGTGCCAGCAGCGTTCAAATGACAGGTGAAGCTTTCTTT.

The rearrangement joins TRBV27 to TRBJ2-7; TRBD2 aligns across 13 bases. The junction had 14 bases not matched to a gene; V was cut back by 6 bases and J by 3 bases. This CDR3 has 18 residues. CDR1 is MNHEY and CDR2 is SMNVEV in the germline V gene (reference sequence). CDR3 residues: CASRRQGGTSGINYEQYF. The CDR3 DNA follows: TGTGCCAGCAGGCGACAGGGAGGGACTAGCGGGATTAACTACGAGCAGTACTTC.

The chain combines TRBV6-1 with TRBJ1-2, with 7 nucleotides matching TRBD1. Germline V gene lookup returns CDR1 MNHNS and CDR2 SASEGT. With V trimmed by 3 bases and J by 4 bases, 11 bases remained unmatched. This CDR3 is 16 amino acids long. CDR3 in amino acids: CASSEEDRLRGYGYTF. The CDR3 nucleotides read TGTGCCAGCAGTGAGGAGGACAGGTTGAGGGGCTATGGCTACACCTTC.

The chain employs TRBV11-2 and TRBJ1-2; D is ambiguous. V lost 3 bases and J lost 4, with 9 bases in between. Germline V gene sequence: CDR1 SGHAT, CDR2 FQNNGV. The CDR3 loop spans 13 amino acids. The CDR3, as DNA: TGTGCCAGCAGCTTGAGTCAGTCCTATGGCTACACCTTC. This encodes CASSLSQSYGYTF. The full variable domain, rest sourced from reference TRBV11-2 and TRBJ1-2, is EAGVAQSPRYKIIEKRQSVAFWCNPISGHATLYWYQQILGQGPKLLIQFQNNGVVDDSQLPKDRFSAERLKGVDSTLKIQPAKLEDSAVYLCASSLSQSYGYTFGSGTRLTVV.

The J gene is TRBJ2-7, the V gene TRBV7-9, with TRBD2 identical over 7 bases. The CDR3 sequence is 15 residues long. Germline CDR1 is SEHNR and CDR2 is FQNEAQ (reference sequence). The trim removed 4 bases at V and 2 bases at J, leaving 8 bases unmatched. The CDR3 loop reads CASSSSWRGTYEQYF. The CDR3 DNA reads TGTGCCAGCAGCTCCTCCTGGCGGGGGACCTACGAGCAGTACTTC.